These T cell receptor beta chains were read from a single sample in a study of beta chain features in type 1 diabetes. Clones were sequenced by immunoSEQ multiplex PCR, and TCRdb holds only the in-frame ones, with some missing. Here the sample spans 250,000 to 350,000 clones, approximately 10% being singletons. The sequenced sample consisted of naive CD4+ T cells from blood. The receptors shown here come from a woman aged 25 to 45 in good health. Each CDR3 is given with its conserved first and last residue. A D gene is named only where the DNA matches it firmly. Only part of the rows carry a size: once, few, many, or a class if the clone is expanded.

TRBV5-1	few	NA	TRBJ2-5	CASSLGSLQETQYF	TGCGCCAGCAGCTTGGGTTCTCTCCAAGAGACCCAGTACTTC
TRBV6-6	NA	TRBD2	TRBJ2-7	CASSETSGPYEQYF	TGTGCCAGCAGCGAGACTAGCGGCCCCTACGAGCAGTACTTC
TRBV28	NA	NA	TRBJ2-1	CASSLAGVGNEQFF	TGTGCCAGCAGTTTGGCAGGCGTAGGCAATGAGCAGTTCTTC
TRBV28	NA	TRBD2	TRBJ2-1	CASARLAAKRNEQFF	TGTGCCAGCGCAAGACTAGCAGCGAAGAGGAATGAGCAGTTCTTC
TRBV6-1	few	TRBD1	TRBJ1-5	CASSELPGTVSNQPQHF	TGTGCCAGCAGTGAGCTCCCTGGGACAGTGAGCAATCAGCCCCAGCATTTT
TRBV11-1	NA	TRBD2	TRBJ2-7	CASSVPGLAGTGEQYF	TGTGCCAGCAGCGTACCGGGACTAGCGGGAACCGGCGAGCAGTACTTC
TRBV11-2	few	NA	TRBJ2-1	CASSFQRAAYNEQFF	TGTGCCAGCAGCTTCCAGCGGGCGGCCTACAATGAGCAGTTCTTC
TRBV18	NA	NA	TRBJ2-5	CASSSMGVRQETQYF	TGTGCCAGCTCATCAATGGGAGTCAGGCAAGAGACCCAGTACTTC
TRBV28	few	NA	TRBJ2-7	CASSLADGSYEQYF	TGTGCCAGCAGTCTGGCCGACGGGAGCTACGAGCAGTACTTC
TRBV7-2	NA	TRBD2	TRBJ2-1	CASSPTSGSSYNEQFF	TGTGCCAGCAGCCCGACTAGCGGGAGCTCCTACAATGAGCAGTTCTTC
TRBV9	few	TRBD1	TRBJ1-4	CASSVETGGAYEKLFF	TGTGCCAGCAGCGTAGAAACAGGGGGCGCGTATGAAAAACTGTTTTTT
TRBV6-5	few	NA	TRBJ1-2	CASSYEGDYGYTF	TGTGCCAGCAGTTACGAGGGCGACTATGGCTACACCTTC
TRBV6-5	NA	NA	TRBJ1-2	CASSYSYRAGNYGYTF	TGTGCCAGCAGTTACTCTTACCGGGCAGGGAACTATGGCTACACCTTC
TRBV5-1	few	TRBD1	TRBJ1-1	CASSFGQGEGEAFF	TGCGCCAGCAGCTTTGGACAGGGGGAAGGCGAAGCTTTCTTT
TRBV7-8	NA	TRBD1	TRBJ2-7	CASSADRGFEQYF	TGTGCCAGCAGCGCCGACAGGGGGTTCGAGCAGTACTTC
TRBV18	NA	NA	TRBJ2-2	CASSPKSTGAGTGELFF	TGTGCCAGCTCACCCAAGAGCACGGGAGCGGGCACCGGGGAGCTGTTTTTT
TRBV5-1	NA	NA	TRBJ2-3	CASDKSDSTDTQYF	TGCGCCAGCGACAAGTCGGATAGCACAGATACGCAGTATTTT
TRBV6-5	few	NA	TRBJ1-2	CASSYYSWEKGGYTF	TGTGCCAGCAGTTACTATAGTTGGGAGAAGGGTGGCTACACCTTC
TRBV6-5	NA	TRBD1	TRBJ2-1	CASRAFGQADNEQFF	TGTGCCAGCAGAGCGTTTGGACAGGCTGACAATGAGCAGTTCTTC
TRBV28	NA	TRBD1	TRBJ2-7	CASRNSGTGTYEQYF	TGTGCCAGCAGGAATTCCGGGACAGGTACCTACGAGCAGTACTTC
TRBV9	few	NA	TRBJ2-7	CASSVASSYEQYF	TGTGCCAGCAGCGTAGCGAGCTCCTACGAGCAGTACTTC
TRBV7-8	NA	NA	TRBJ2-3	CASSRSTDTQYF	TGTGCCAGCAGCCGGAGTACAGATACGCAGTATTTT
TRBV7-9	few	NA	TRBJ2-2	CASRYRTANTGELFF	TGTGCCAGCAGATACAGGACCGCGAACACCGGGGAGCTGTTTTTT
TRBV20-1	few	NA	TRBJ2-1	CRALAENEQFF	TGCAGGGCTTTAGCGGAGAATGAGCAGTTCTTC
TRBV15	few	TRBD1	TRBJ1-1	CATSYPGQGTTEAFF	TGTGCCACCAGCTACCCAGGACAGGGAACCACTGAAGCTTTCTTT
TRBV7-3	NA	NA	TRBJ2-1	CASSEAGTRSSEQFF	TGTGCCAGCAGCGAAGCAGGGACAAGGAGCAGCGAGCAGTTCTTC
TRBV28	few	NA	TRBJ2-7	CASSLPAGLRKPSSYEQYF	TGTGCCAGCAGTTTGCCTGCGGGTCTCCGTAAGCCTAGCTCCTACGAGCAGTACTTC
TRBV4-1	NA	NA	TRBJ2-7	CASSQEGLETAPYEQYF	TGCGCCAGCAGCCAAGAGGGTCTTGAGACAGCACCCTACGAGCAGTACTTC
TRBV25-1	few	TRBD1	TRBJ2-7	CASRGQGHGSYEQYF	TGTGCCAGCAGAGGACAGGGCCACGGGTCCTACGAGCAGTACTTC
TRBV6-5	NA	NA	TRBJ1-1	CASSYSGSLNTEAFF	TGTGCCAGCAGTTACTCGGGCAGCCTGAACACTGAAGCTTTCTTT
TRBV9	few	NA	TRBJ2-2	CASSQKNTGELFF	TGTGCCAGCAGTCAAAAGAACACCGGGGAGCTGTTTTTT
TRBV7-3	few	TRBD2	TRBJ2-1	CASSTAGLAGNEQFF	TGTGCCAGCAGCACCGCAGGACTAGCGGGAAATGAGCAGTTCTTC
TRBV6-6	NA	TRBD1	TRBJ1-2	CASSRTGGDYGYTF	TGTGCCAGCAGTAGGACAGGGGGCGACTATGGCTACACCTTC
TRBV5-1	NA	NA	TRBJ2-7	CASSLAVGTSTYEQYF	TGCGCCAGCAGCTTGGCCGTAGGGACATCCACCTACGAGCAGTACTTC
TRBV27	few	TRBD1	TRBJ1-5	CASSLGTGGNQPQHF	TGTGCCAGCAGCTTAGGGACAGGCGGCAATCAGCCCCAGCATTTT
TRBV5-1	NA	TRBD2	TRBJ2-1	CASSRFGSSGDSSYNEQFF	TGCGCCAGCAGCCGCTTTGGGAGTAGCGGGGATAGCTCCTACAATGAGCAGTTCTTC
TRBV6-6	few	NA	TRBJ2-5	CASSSQETQYF	TGTGCCAGCAGCTCCCAAGAGACCCAGTACTTC
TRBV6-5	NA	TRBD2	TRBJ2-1	CASSYSPGLAGNKVF	TGTGCCAGCAGTTACTCGCCGGGACTAGCGGGAAATAAAGTCTTC
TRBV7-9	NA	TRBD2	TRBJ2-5	CASSLLAGGPEETQYF	TGTGCCAGCAGCTTACTAGCGGGAGGGCCGGAAGAGACCCAGTACTTC
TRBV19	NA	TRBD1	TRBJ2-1	CASSIQNPGQGWNEQFF	TGTGCCAGTAGTATCCAAAATCCGGGACAGGGCTGGAATGAGCAGTTCTTC
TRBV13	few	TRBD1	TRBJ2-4	CASSRDRSKNIQYF	TGTGCCAGCAGCCGGGACAGATCCAAAAACATTCAGTACTTC
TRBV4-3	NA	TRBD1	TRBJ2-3	CASSSENRGRADTQYF	TGCGCCAGCAGCTCCGAAAACAGGGGACGGGCAGATACGCAGTATTTT
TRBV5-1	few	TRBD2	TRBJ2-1	CASSPGLAGVNEQFF	TGCGCCAGCAGCCCAGGACTAGCGGGAGTCAATGAGCAGTTCTTC